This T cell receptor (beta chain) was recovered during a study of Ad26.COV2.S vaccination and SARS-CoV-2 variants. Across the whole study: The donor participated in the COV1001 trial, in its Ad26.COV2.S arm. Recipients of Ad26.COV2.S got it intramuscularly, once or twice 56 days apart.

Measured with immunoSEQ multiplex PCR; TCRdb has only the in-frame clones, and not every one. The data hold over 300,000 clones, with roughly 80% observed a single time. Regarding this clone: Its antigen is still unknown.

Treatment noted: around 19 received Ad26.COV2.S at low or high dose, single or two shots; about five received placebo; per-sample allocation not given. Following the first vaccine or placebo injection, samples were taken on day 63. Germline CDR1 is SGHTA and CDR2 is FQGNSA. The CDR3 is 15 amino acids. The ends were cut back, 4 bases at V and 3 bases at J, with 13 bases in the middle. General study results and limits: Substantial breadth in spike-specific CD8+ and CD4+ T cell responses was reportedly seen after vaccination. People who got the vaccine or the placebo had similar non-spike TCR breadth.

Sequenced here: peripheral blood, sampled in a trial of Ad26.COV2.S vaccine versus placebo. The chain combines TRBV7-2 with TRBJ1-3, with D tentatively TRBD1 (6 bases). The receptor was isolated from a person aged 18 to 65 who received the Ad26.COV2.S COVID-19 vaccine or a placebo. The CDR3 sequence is CASSSGQTYGNTIYF. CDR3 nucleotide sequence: TGTGCCAGCAGCTCGGGACAAACTTATGGAAACACCATATATTTT.